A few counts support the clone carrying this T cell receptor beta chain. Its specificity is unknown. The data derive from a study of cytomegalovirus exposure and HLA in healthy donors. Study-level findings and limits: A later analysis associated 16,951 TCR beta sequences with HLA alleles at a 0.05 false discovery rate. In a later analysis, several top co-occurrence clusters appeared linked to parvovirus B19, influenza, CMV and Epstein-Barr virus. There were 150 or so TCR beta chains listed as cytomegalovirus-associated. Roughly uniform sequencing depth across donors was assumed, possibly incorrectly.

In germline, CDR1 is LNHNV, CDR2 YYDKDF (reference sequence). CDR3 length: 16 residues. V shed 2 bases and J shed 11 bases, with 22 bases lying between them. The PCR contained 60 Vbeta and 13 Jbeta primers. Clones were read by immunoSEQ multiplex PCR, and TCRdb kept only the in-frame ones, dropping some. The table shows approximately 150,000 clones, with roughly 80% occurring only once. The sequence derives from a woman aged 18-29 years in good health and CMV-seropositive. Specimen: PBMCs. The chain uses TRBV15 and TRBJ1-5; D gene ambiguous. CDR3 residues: CATSRRHGVGELSQHF. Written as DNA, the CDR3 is TGTGCCACCAGCAGACGTCACGGGGTTGGGGAGCTGTCCCAGCATTTT.